This paragraph covers one TCR beta chain sequence. Its specificity is unknown. These data belong to a study of cytomegalovirus exposure and HLA in healthy donors. Use of 60 Vbeta and 13 Jbeta primers characterized the PCR. TCRdb's table, derived via immunoSEQ multiplex PCR, lists solely in-frame clones and lacks some. The sample contains 160,000 or so clones, around four fifths of which appear only once. Study-level results: Per published accounts, TCR beta sequences correctly predicted the HLA-A and HLA-B alleles of most subjects. Another analysis was done later, and it associated around 16,000 TCR beta sequences with HLA alleles at 0.05 false discovery rate.

V lost 0 bases, J lost 4 bases, and 13 bases stayed unmatched. Germline V lookup: CDR1 SGHRS, CDR2 YFSETQ. The CDR3 runs to 18 residues. This chain links TRBV5-1 with TRBJ2-1; 7 bases agree with TRBD2. This clonotype was sampled from a woman between 45 and 60 years old in good health and CMV-seronegative. Input material: PBMCs. The CDR3 here is CASSLDPLAGLRYNEQFF. The CDR3 DNA reads as TGCGCCAGCAGCTTGGACCCATTAGCGGGCCTTCGATACAATGAGCAGTTCTTC. Together with reference TRBV5-1 and TRBJ2-1, the CDR3 gives the full variable domain: KAGVTQTPRYLIKTRGQQVTLSCSPISGHRSVSWYQQTPGQGLQFLFEYFSETQRNKGNFPGRFSGRQFSNSRSEMNVSTLELGDSALYLCASSLDPLAGLRYNEQFFGPGTRLTVL.